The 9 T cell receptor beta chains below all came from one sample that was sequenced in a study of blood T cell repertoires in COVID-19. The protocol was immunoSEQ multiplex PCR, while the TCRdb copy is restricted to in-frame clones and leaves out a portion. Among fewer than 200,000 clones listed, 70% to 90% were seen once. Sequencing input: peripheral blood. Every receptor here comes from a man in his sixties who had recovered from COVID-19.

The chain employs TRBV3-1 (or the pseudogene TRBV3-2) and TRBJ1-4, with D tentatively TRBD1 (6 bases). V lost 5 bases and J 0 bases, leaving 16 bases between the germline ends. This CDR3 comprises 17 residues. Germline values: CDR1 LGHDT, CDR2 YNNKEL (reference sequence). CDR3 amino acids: CASSAGLQGATNEKLFF. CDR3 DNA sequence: TGTGCCAGCAGCGCAGGCCTACAGGGTGCAACTAATGAAAAACTGTTTTTT.

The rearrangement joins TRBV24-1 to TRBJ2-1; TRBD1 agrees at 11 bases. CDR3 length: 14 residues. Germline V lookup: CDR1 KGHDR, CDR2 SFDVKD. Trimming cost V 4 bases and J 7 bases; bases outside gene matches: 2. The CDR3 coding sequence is TGTGCCACCAGTGACCGGGACAGGGGGAATGAGCAGTTCTTC. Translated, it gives CATSDRDRGNEQFF.

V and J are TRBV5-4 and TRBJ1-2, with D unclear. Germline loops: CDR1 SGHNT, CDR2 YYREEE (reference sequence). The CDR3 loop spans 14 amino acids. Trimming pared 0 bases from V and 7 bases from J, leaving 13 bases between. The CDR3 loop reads CASSLEIARGGYTF. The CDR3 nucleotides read TGTGCCAGCAGCTTGGAGATCGCCCGGGGTGGCTACACCTTC.

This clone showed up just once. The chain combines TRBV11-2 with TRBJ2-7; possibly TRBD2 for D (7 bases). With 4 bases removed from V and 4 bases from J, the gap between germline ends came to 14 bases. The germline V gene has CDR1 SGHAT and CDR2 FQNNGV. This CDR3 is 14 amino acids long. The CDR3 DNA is TGTGCCAGCAGCTCTGGGGGGGGGCATTACGAGCAGTACTTC. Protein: CASSSGGGHYEQYF.

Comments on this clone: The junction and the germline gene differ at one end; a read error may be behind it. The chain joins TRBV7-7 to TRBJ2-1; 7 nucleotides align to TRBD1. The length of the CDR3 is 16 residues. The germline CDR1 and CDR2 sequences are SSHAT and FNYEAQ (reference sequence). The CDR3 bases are TGTGCTAGCAGCTTGACCGGGACAGCCTCCTACAATGAGCAGTTCTTC. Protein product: CASSLTGTASYNEQFF.

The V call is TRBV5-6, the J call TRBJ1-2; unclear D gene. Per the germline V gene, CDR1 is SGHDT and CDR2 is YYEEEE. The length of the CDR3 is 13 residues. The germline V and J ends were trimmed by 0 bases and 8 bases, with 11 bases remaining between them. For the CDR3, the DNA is TGTGCCAGCAGCTTGGGACCGGGGAGGGGCTACACCTTC. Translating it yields CASSLGPGRGYTF.

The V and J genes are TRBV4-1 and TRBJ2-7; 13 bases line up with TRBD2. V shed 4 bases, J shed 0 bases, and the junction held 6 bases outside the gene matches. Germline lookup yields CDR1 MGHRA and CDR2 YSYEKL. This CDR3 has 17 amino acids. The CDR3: CASSPSGLAGSSYEQYF. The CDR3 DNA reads TGCGCCAGCAGCCCCTCGGGACTAGCGGGGAGCTCCTACGAGCAGTACTTC.

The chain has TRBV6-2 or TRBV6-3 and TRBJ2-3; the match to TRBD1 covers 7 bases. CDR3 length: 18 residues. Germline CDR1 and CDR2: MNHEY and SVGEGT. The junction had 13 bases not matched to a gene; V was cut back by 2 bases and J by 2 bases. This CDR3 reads CASSYLAPGQIFTDTQYF. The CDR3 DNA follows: TGTGCCAGCAGTTACCTCGCCCCGGGACAGATTTTCACAGATACGCAGTATTTT.

In DNA form, the CDR3 reads TGTGCCAGCAGCAGAGCCCCGGGATCGACTTCAGGGGGCACTGAAGCTTTCTTT. Its translation is CASSRAPGSTSGGTEAFF. The V call is TRBV7-9, the J call TRBJ1-1; TRBD1 agrees at 7 bases. The CDR3 runs to 18 residues. Germline CDR1 and CDR2: SEHNR and FQNEAQ (reference sequence). V lost 5 bases, J lost 4 bases, and 19 bases stayed unmatched.